Below are 2 T cell receptor beta chains sequenced from a single sample in a study of CD8+ T cells in alopecia areata. The authors extracted RNA and reverse transcribed it into cDNA as the sequencing template. Measured with immunoSEQ multiplex PCR; TCRdb has only the in-frame clones, and not every one. The sample lists approximately 29,000 clones; more than 60% were seen once. The sequenced sample was NKG2D-low CD8+ T cells sorted from blood. The receptor source for this set is a human donor with alopecia areata.

By sample fraction, this clone is medium-sized. The chain links TRBV4-3 to TRBJ2-6; D might be TRBD1 (5 bases). Trimming stripped 10 bases from V and 0 bases from J, with 19 bases between. This CDR3 comprises 17 residues. Germline-derived CDR1 and CDR2 are LGHNA and YSLEER. CDR3 loop: CATSEEGAASGANVLTF. The DNA for the CDR3 is TGCGCCACCTCCGAAGAAGGGGCCGCCTCTGGGGCCAACGTCCTGACTTTC.

The gene calls are TRBV14 and TRBJ2-1; either TRBD1 or TRBD2 may fit D (5 bases each). This CDR3 has 16 residues. Trimming stripped 1 base from V and 4 bases from J, with 14 bases between. CDR1 is SGHDN, CDR2 FVKESK, per germline. The CDR3 coding sequence is TGTGCCAGCAGCCAAGCCCCCGGGACCTCTTACAATGAGCAGTTCTTC. Translation: CASSQAPGTSYNEQFF.